This record covers a single T cell receptor beta chain. From the RT-PCR reads, TCRdb called clonotypes with MiXCR, one entry per CDR3 protein. Counted here are about a million distinct CDR3 sequences, over 15% occurring once; the ten biggest clones make up around 6%. This entry belongs to a study of patients and donors after allogeneic stem cell transplantation. Germline CDR1 is DFQATT and CDR2 is SNEGSKA (reference sequence). V dropped 2 bases and J dropped 4; count of bases not matched to a gene: 9. This CDR3 is 15 amino acids long. This clonotype was sampled from a human donor who was either an allogeneic HSCT recipient or a stem cell or donor lymphocyte infusion donor (not recorded which). It is not recorded whose cells these are; they may come from a transplant donor. V gene TRBV20-1 combines with J gene TRBJ1-2, with 8 bases that match TRBD1. The sequenced material came from blood, either unsorted or a sorted T cell fraction (not recorded which). CDR3 nucleotide sequence: TGCAGTGCTAGATGGGGTACAGGGGGGACCTATGGCTACACCTTC. Amino acids: CSARWGTGGTYGYTF.